One and the same sample provided the 27 T cell receptor beta chains below, sequenced in a study of T cells after yellow fever vaccination. TCRdb reprocessed the 5' RACE reads with MiXCR, giving one entry per CDR3 protein. This sample carries 29,000 or so distinct CDR3 sequences, roughly 6.3% of them seen once, and the ten largest clones take roughly 25%. The specimen comprised PBMCs, either bulk or a sorted T-cell subset (CD4+, CD8+, memory, or dextramer-sorted; not recorded which), sampled on the day of the yellow fever booster vaccination. These receptors all stem from a man aged 30 to 39 who received the YFV17D yellow fever vaccine.

This clonotype showed up just a few times. The chain uses TRBV14 and TRBJ2-1; D assignment may be TRBD1 or TRBD2 (5 bases each). This CDR3 has 15 residues. The V end lost 1 base, the J end lost 9 bases, and 16 bases lay between the germline ends. CDR1 is SGHDN and CDR2 is FVKESK in the germline V gene. CDR3: CASSQGGAWMSEQFF. The CDR3 coding sequence is TGTGCCAGCAGCCAAGGAGGGGCCTGGATGAGTGAGCAGTTCTTC.

This clonotype has a count of ten or more. The gene calls are TRBV12-3 or TRBV12-4 and TRBJ2-5, with 9 positions matching TRBD2. The CDR3 runs to 15 residues. With V trimmed by 5 bases and J by 4 bases, 8 bases remained unmatched. CDR3 residues: CASSISAGGGETQYF. In DNA form, the CDR3 reads TGTGCCAGCAGTATCTCTGCGGGAGGGGGAGAGACCCAGTACTTC.

This clonotype was counted ten times or more. V and J are TRBV29-1 and TRBJ2-2; perhaps TRBD1 as D (5 bases). The CDR3 is 13 amino acids. With 7 bases removed from V and 1 base from J, the gap between germline ends came to 10 bases. Germline CDR1 SQVTM, CDR2 ANQGSEA. Here the CDR3 DNA reads TGCAGCGCTACCGGACAGAACACCGGGGAGCTGTTTTTT. Protein: CSATGQNTGELFF.

This clonotype was found many times. The V and J genes are TRBV10-3 and TRBJ1-1; 9 nucleotides match TRBD1. This CDR3 spans 14 amino acids. Germline V CDR1 and CDR2: ENHRY, SYGVKD. V trimming: 10 bases; J trimming: 4 bases; junction bases outside the gene matches: 10. The CDR3 DNA is TGTGCCAGCCGGGACAGGGAAGGGGGCACTGAAGCTTTCTTT. Translated, it gives CASRDREGGTEAFF.

The chain joins TRBV13 to TRBJ2-7, with 12 bases lining up with TRBD2. The CDR3 runs 15 residues. The junction had 6 bases not matched to a gene; V was cut back by 3 bases and J by 6 bases. CDR1 and CDR2 (germline): PRHDT, FYEKMQ (reference sequence). CDR3 DNA sequence: TGTGCCAGCAGCTTGCTAGCGGGAGGGCCATCCGAGCAGTACTTC. Protein sequence: CASSLLAGGPSEQYF.

This clonotype qualifies as medium-sized. This chain uses TRBV28 with TRBJ1-6, with TRBD1 matching over 10 bases. V gave up 4 bases and J gave up 10 bases; unmatched junction bases: 4. CDR1 and CDR2 (germline): MDHEN, SYDVKM. The CDR3 loop spans 14 amino acids. This chain's CDR3 is CASSSGTGDSPLHF. CDR3 nucleotides: TGTGCCAGCAGTTCCGGGACAGGGGACTCACCCCTCCACTTT.

At least ten counts were recorded for this clonotype. This chain joins TRBV27 and TRBJ2-3, with 9 bases that match TRBD1. The CDR3 extends over 13 amino acids. Trimming at V came to 2 bases and at J to 13 bases, leaving 7 bases not matched to a gene. Germline V gene lookup returns CDR1 MNHEY and CDR2 SMNVEV (reference sequence). CDR3 residues: CASSLLRTGVEYF. The CDR3 DNA is TGTGCCAGCAGTTTACTACGGACAGGGGTGGAGTATTTT.

Relative to its sample, this clonotype is medium-sized. This chain connects TRBV15 to TRBJ1-1, with TRBD1 as a possible D gene (5 bases). V was shortened by 2 bases and J by 7 bases, with 14 bases between the two germline ends. CDR1 and CDR2 from the germline V gene are LNHNV and YYDKDF (reference sequence). This CDR3 has 14 residues. CDR3 in DNA: TGTGCCACCAGCAGATACGGGGGTTTTGGTGAAGCTTTCTTT. This gives the protein CATSRYGGFGEAFF. Based on the CDR3 plus reference TRBV15 and TRBJ1-1, the full variable domain is DAMVIQNPRYQVTQFGKPVTLSCSQTLNHNVMYWYQQKSSQAPKLLFHYYDKDFNNEADTPDNFQSRRPNTSFCFLDIRSPGLGDTAMYLCATSRYGGFGEAFFGQGTRLTVV.

This clonotype was recorded many times. The chain has TRBV11-3 and TRBJ2-3; the D gene is possibly TRBD2 (5 bases). The germline V and J ends were trimmed by 5 bases and 4 bases, with 7 bases remaining between them. CDR1 SGHNT and CDR2 YENEEA come from the germline V gene. This CDR3 is built from 12 residues. The CDR3, as DNA: TGTGCCAGCAGCGCCGGGGCAGATACGCAGTATTTT. As protein: CASSAGADTQYF.

The chain links TRBV6-5 to TRBJ1-2, with a tentative D call TRBD1 (5 bases). V dropped 0 bases and J dropped 8 bases, with 13 bases sitting between them. The CDR3 contains 14 residues. CDR1 MNHEY and CDR2 SVGAGI come from the germline V gene. CDR3 sequence: CASSYSGGYDGYTF. The CDR3 DNA follows: TGTGCCAGCAGTTACTCTGGGGGGTACGACGGCTACACCTTC.

This clonotype was seen at least ten times. The rearrangement joins TRBV4-3 to TRBJ2-3; D is unclear. With 4 bases removed from V and 0 bases from J, the gap between germline ends came to 11 bases. CDR1 LGHNA and CDR2 YSLEER come from the germline V gene. CDR3 length equals 15 residues. CDR3 residues: CASSPTTPSTDTQYF. The CDR3 DNA follows: TGCGCCAGCAGCCCTACTACCCCTAGCACAGATACGCAGTATTTT.

The chain couples TRBV27 to TRBJ2-7; the match to TRBD1 covers 9 bases. V gave up 2 bases and J gave up 4 bases; unmatched junction bases: 3. CDR3 length: 14 amino acids. Germline CDR1 and CDR2: MNHEY and SMNVEV (reference sequence). CDR3 residues: CASSLAQGAYEQYF. CDR3 sequence (DNA): TGTGCCAGCAGTTTAGCACAGGGGGCTTACGAGCAGTACTTC.

This clonotype was seen repeatedly, ten times or more. The V and J genes are TRBV24-1 and TRBJ2-1, with TRBD2 matching 16 bases. The germline V gene encodes CDR1 KGHDR and CDR2 SFDVKD. This CDR3 contains 18 residues. The ends lost 4 bases at V and 1 base at J; junction bases unmatched: 3. The CDR3 spells CATSDLGLAGGSYNEQFF. The CDR3 DNA follows: TGTGCCACCAGTGACCTGGGACTAGCGGGAGGGTCCTACAATGAGCAGTTCTTC.

In its sample, this clonotype was seen many times. The chain is built from TRBV7-3 and TRBJ2-1; D possibly corresponds to TRBD2 (5 bases). The CDR3 totals 16 residues. Looked up from germline, CDR1 is SGHTA and CDR2 is FQGTGA. The V and J ends lost 5 bases and 3 bases respectively, with 17 bases between them. Here the CDR3 reads CASSPLASGVYNEQFF. In nucleotides, the CDR3 is TGTGCCAGCAGCCCACTGGCGAGCGGTGTCTACAATGAGCAGTTCTTC. Full variable domain (outside the CDR3, taken from reference TRBV7-3 and TRBJ2-1): GAGVSQTPSNKVTEKGKYVELRCDPISGHTALYWYRQSLGQGPEFLIYFQGTGAADDSGLPNDRFFAVRPEGSVSTLKIQRTERGDSAVYLCASSPLASGVYNEQFFGPGTRLTVL.

This clonotype appeared many times. The chain combines TRBV6-2 or TRBV6-3 with TRBJ2-3; D tentatively reads TRBD1 or TRBD2 (6 bases each). V was shortened by 6 bases and J by 3 bases, with 10 bases between the two germline ends. The CDR3 is 13 amino acids. Germline CDR1 reads MNHEY; CDR2 reads SVGEGT. The CDR3 reads CASRRGTTDTQYF. In nucleotides, the CDR3 is TGTGCCAGCAGACGCGGGACAACAGATACGCAGTATTTT.

The CDR3 region has the DNA TGTGCCATCGCTTCAGGACTAGATGAAAAACTGTTTTTT. It yields the protein CAIASGLDEKLFF. V gene TRBV10-3 combines with J gene TRBJ1-4; D call uncertain. The germline V and J ends were trimmed by 8 bases and 6 bases, with 13 bases remaining between them. CDR1 and CDR2 from the germline V gene are ENHRY and SYGVKD. The CDR3 sequence is 13 residues long.

The chain combines TRBV14 with TRBJ2-6; D uncertain. There are 18 residues in the CDR3. CDR1 is SGHDN and CDR2 is FVKESK in the germline V gene. The germline V and J ends were trimmed by 4 bases and 0 bases, with 16 bases remaining between them. CDR3 nucleotide sequence: TGTGCCAGCAGCCCCCTTATCGCCTCACACTCTGGGGCCAACGTCCTGACTTTC. It encodes CASSPLIASHSGANVLTF.

This clonotype has a count of ten or more. The V call is TRBV3-1, the J call TRBJ1-1; D remains ambiguous. In germline, CDR1 is LGHDT, CDR2 YNNKEL (reference sequence). V was shortened by 4 bases and J by 7 bases, with 13 bases between the two germline ends. This CDR3 spans 13 amino acids. The CDR3, as DNA: TGTGCCAGCAGCCCCCAAGGACGTAATGAAGCTTTCTTT. Protein: CASSPQGRNEAFF.

This clonotype was detected many times. One junction end does not reproduce the germline sequence, and a read error may be involved. V gene TRBV2 combines with J gene TRBJ2-1; D remains unclear. The CDR3 runs to 10 residues. Germline V gives CDR1 SNHLY, CDR2 FYNNEI. DNA of the CDR3: TGTGCCAGCAGTGAGCGCTCGTGTGTCTGG. Its protein product is CASSERSCVW.

This clonotype has a count of ten or more. V and J are TRBV7-9 and TRBJ2-5; D remains unclear. Germline V gives CDR1 SEHNR, CDR2 FQNEAQ (reference sequence). Trimming removed 2 bases from V and 5 bases from J, with 12 bases in between. The CDR3 sequence is 14 residues long. CDR3 protein: CASSLTGVVETQYF. In DNA, the CDR3 is TGTGCCAGCAGCTTAACCGGAGTGGTGGAGACCCAGTACTTC.

This clonotype has at least ten counts. The chain is built from TRBV7-8 and TRBJ1-2; a weak D match, TRBD1 (6 bases). The germline CDR1 and CDR2 sequences are SGHVS and FQNEAQ. V was pared by 4 bases and J by 4 bases, with 13 bases between. The CDR3 has 14 residues. The CDR3 is CASSSRDTSYGYTF. The CDR3 DNA sequence: TGTGCCAGCAGCTCCCGGGACACCTCCTATGGCTACACCTTC.

The chain couples TRBV4-1 to TRBJ2-2; a possible D gene is TRBD1 (5 bases). The germline gives CDR1 MGHRA, CDR2 YSYEKL. V was trimmed by 1 base and J by 6 bases, leaving 12 bases between them. The CDR3 is made up of 15 amino acids. DNA of the CDR3: TGCGCCAGCAGCCAAGTGGGCAGGGCGGCCGGGGAGCTGTTTTTT. Translating it yields CASSQVGRAAGELFF.

This clonotype was detected many times. This chain joins TRBV11-2 and TRBJ2-4; TRBD1 aligns across 8 bases. Trimming at V came to 4 bases and at J to 6 bases, leaving 2 bases not matched to a gene. This CDR3 comprises 13 residues. Germline loops: CDR1 SGHAT, CDR2 FQNNGV. The CDR3 nucleotides read TGTGCCAGCAGCTCGGGGACAGGAAACATTCAGTACTTC. Its protein is CASSSGTGNIQYF.

This clonotype has at least ten counts. This rearrangement joins TRBV25-1 to TRBJ1-6; D not certain. CDR1 is MGHDK, CDR2 SYGVNS, per germline. The CDR3 extends over 13 amino acids. Deletions cut 2 bases from V and 9 bases from J, with 8 bases between. For the CDR3, the DNA is TGTGCCAGCAGTGAAATGTTGGGTTCACCCCTCCACTTT. Protein product: CASSEMLGSPLHF.

CDR3 sequence (DNA): TGTGCCAGCAGCTTAGGGCCCCGTAGACTAGCGGGAAGGAAAAACATTCAGTACTTC. Protein: CASSLGPRRLAGRKNIQYF. The V call is TRBV7-2, the J call TRBJ2-4; 11 bases agree with TRBD2. The CDR3 has 19 amino acids. The germline CDR1 and CDR2 sequences are SGHTA and FQGNSA. J gave up 4 bases and V 1 base, and 12 bases lay outside the gene matches.

The V call is TRBV5-6, the J call TRBJ2-1, with D unresolved. The CDR3 runs 14 residues. Germline loops: CDR1 SGHDT, CDR2 YYEEEE. V lost 4 bases and J 9 bases, leaving 17 bases between the germline ends. CDR3: CASSPLRVASEQFF. The CDR3 nucleotides are TGTGCCAGCAGCCCGCTCCGGGTAGCAAGTGAGCAGTTCTTC.

This clonotype was counted at least ten times. The chain couples TRBV11-2 to TRBJ2-2; D remains unclear. This CDR3 has 13 residues. Germline V gives CDR1 SGHAT, CDR2 FQNNGV. The V and J ends lost 1 base and 6 bases respectively, with 6 bases between them. This chain's CDR3 is CASSLGGAGELFF. Here the CDR3 DNA reads TGTGCCAGCAGCTTAGGAGGAGCCGGGGAGCTGTTTTTT.